This T cell receptor beta chain was captured by sequencing in a study of blood T cells in healthy people across ages. Next came a second PCR, run for about 6 to 12 cycles, which used a sample-barcoded 5' primer along with a J-beta primer mix. TCRdb fed the 5' RACE reads into MiXCR, producing one record per CDR3 protein. The sample holds about 700,000 distinct CDR3 sequences, about 34% seen once. Looked up from germline, CDR1 is SGHRS and CDR2 is YFSETQ. The CDR3 is made up of 17 amino acids. Trimming removed 2 bases from V and 7 bases from J; junction bases left unmatched: 13. Ten or more counts support this clonotype. The target antigen is unknown. Whole-study findings and limits: It was not possible, with unsorted PBMCs, to conclusively compare naive and antigen-experienced cells. There were more naive CD4+ cells and higher diversity in long-lived donors than in aged donors. Strong correlation linked observed beta diversity and percent naive T cells. A roughly linear fall in TCR beta diversity per million T cells was seen with increasing age.

J is TRBJ1-2 and V is TRBV5-1; 11 bases are a match to TRBD1. This TCR was recovered from a woman of 80 years or more in good health. Sample: blood. CDR3 DNA sequence: TGCGCCAGCAGCTTCCGTTGGGGAGGACAGGGGGCTTCTGGCTACACCTTC. Protein: CASSFRWGGQGASGYTF. The variable domain in full, with the rest retrieved from reference TRBV5-1 and TRBJ1-2, is KAGVTQTPRYLIKTRGQQVTLSCSPISGHRSVSWYQQTPGQGLQFLFEYFSETQRNKGNFPGRFSGRQFSNSRSEMNVSTLELGDSALYLCASSFRWGGQGASGYTFGSGTRLTVV.